These 13 T cell receptor beta chains came from one sample sequenced in a study of immune characterization of retroperitoneal liposarcoma. TCRdb re-derived calls from the PCR reads in MiXCR, one entry per CDR3 protein. This sample has around 19,000 distinct CDR3 sequences, with around two fifths found just once. Sample: blood. These receptors were taken from a male donor with retroperitoneal liposarcoma.

The gene calls are TRBV6-1 and TRBJ2-7, with D unresolved. The J call may be wrong; the DNA end is better matched by TRBJ2-1. The germline gives CDR1 MNHNS, CDR2 SASEGT. This CDR3 is built from 14 residues. The CDR3 region has the DNA TGTGCCAGCAGTTCGTACTCTGGTGGGAATGAGCAGTTCTTC. As protein: CASSSYSGGNEQFF.

In this sample, this clonotype turned up many times. The rearrangement links TRBV6-1 to TRBJ2-1; D might be TRBD1 (6 bases). Germline CDR1 is MNHNS and CDR2 is SASEGT. V shed 5 bases and J shed 13 bases, with 24 bases lying between them. The CDR3 is 15 residues long. CDR3 loop: CASSLPTGLEETQFF. The CDR3 DNA reads as TGTGCCAGCAGTCTGCCAACAGGGTTGGAAGAGACCCAGTTCTTC.

V usage is TRBV7-8 and J usage is TRBJ2-1; D assignment may be TRBD1 or TRBD2 (5 bases each). CDR1 and CDR2 (germline): SGHVS, FQNEAQ. V lost 4 bases, J lost 0 bases, and 10 bases lay in between. The CDR3 totals 15 residues. CDR3 sequence reads: CASSSGPSSYNEQFF. The CDR3 region has the DNA TGTGCCAGCAGCTCGGGACCCAGCTCCTACAATGAGCAGTTCTTC.

As regards this clonotype: Possible read error: a much larger clone is one base away. J is TRBJ2-6 and V is TRBV12-3 or TRBV12-4; D is possibly TRBD2 (5 bases). This CDR3 spans 16 amino acids. V gave up 5 bases and J gave up 3 bases, with 14 bases separating them. The CDR3 DNA sequence: TGTGCCAGCAGTAGCACGAACGGGGATGGGGCCAACGTCCTGACTTTC. Encoded protein: CASSSTNGDGANVLTF.

The V gene is TRBV6-6, the J gene TRBJ2-5, with 11 bases that match TRBD2. This CDR3 is 13 amino acids long. V shed 5 bases, J shed 11 bases, and the junction held 7 bases outside the gene matches. Germline-derived CDR1 and CDR2 are MNHNY and SVGAGI (reference sequence). The DNA of the CDR3 is TGTGCCAGCAGTGAGGGACTAGCGGTAGAGCAGTACTTC. Protein sequence: CASSEGLAVEQYF.

This clonotype was picked up a small number of times. The genes are TRBV18 and TRBJ2-7; D might be TRBD2 (6 bases). V was cut by 1 base and J by 6 bases, with 13 bases left in between. Germline V gene lookup returns CDR1 KGHSH and CDR2 LQKENI. The CDR3 runs to 14 residues. CDR3 coding DNA: TGTGCCAGCTCACCACAGGAGTGGAGGGCCGAGCAGTACTTC. Translating it yields CASSPQEWRAEQYF.

The chain is built from TRBV19 and TRBJ1-5; tentative D call: TRBD1 (5 bases). CDR3 length equals 15 residues. CDR1 is LNHDA, CDR2 SQIVND, per germline (reference sequence). The V end lost 5 bases, the J end lost 3 bases, and 14 bases lay between the germline ends. The CDR3 DNA sequence: TGTGCCAGTAGTGTAGTCGAGGGGATCAATCAGCCCCAGCATTTT. The encoded protein is CASSVVEGINQPQHF. The full variable domain, in which reference TRBV19 and TRBJ1-5 provide the parts outside the CDR3, is DGGITQSPKYLFRKEGQNVTLSCEQNLNHDAMYWYRQDPGQGLRLIYYSQIVNDFQKGDIAEGYSVSREKKESFPLTVTSAQKNPTAFYLCASSVVEGINQPQHFGDGTRLSIL.

The J gene is TRBJ1-1, the V gene TRBV7-2; the match to TRBD1 covers 7 bases. V lost 2 bases to trimming and J lost 14 bases; unmatched junction nucleotides: 35. CDR3 size: 21 residues. Germline loops: CDR1 SGHTA, CDR2 FQGNSA. CDR3 nucleotides: TGTGCCAGCAGCTTATTGGGACCCAGCGCCGCCAGGGGGAGACAGTATGAGGACGGGTTCTTT. Its translation: CASSLLGPSAARGRQYEDGFF.

This clonotype was seen many times. The gene calls are TRBV6-1 and TRBJ1-5; D is unresolved. The CDR3 length is 14 residues. The V and J ends lost 3 bases and 10 bases respectively, with 16 bases between them. Looked up from germline, CDR1 is MNHNS and CDR2 is SASEGT. The CDR3 bases are TGTGCCAGCAGTGATATGGCCACCCTTGGACCCCAGCATTTT. As protein: CASSDMATLGPQHF.

This chain joins TRBV11-2 and TRBJ2-3; a possible D gene is TRBD2 (5 bases). The CDR3 runs 14 residues. The ends were cut back, 5 bases at V and 11 bases at J, with 20 bases in the middle. Looked up from germline, CDR1 is SGHAT and CDR2 is FQNNGV. CDR3 amino acids: CASSRPVGDYEQYF. The CDR3 DNA reads TGTGCCAGCAGCCGTCCGGTGGGAGACTACGAGCAGTATTTT. Full variable domain (missing parts from reference TRBV11-2 and TRBJ2-3): EAGVAQSPRYKIIEKRQSVAFWCNPISGHATLYWYQQILGQGPKLLIQFQNNGVVDDSQLPKDRFSAERLKGVDSTLKIQPAKLEDSAVYLCASSRPVGDYEQYFGPGTRLTVL.

A few counts support this clonotype. This chain joins TRBV7-2 and TRBJ2-7, with D maybe TRBD1 (6 bases). CDR3 length: 15 amino acids. Trimming removed 5 bases at V and 1 base at J, with 15 bases between. Germline lookup yields CDR1 SGHTA and CDR2 FQGNSA. CDR3 sequence: CASSDQGTPSYEQYF. In DNA form, the CDR3 reads TGTGCCAGCAGCGACCAAGGGACACCGTCCTACGAGCAGTACTTC.

In its sample, this clonotype ranks as medium-sized (0.01 to 0.1%). This chain connects TRBV6-1 to TRBJ2-1, with 7 bases matching TRBD2. The CDR3 is made up of 16 amino acids. The V gene end was trimmed by 2 bases and the J gene end by 8 bases; junction bases not matched to a gene: 12. CDR1 is MNHNS, CDR2 SASEGT, per germline. The CDR3 loop is CASSERGGFWSDEQFF. The DNA for the CDR3 is TGTGCCAGCAGTGAAAGGGGAGGGTTCTGGTCAGATGAGCAGTTCTTC.

The V gene is TRBV6-8, the J gene TRBJ2-6; TRBD1 matches at 8 bases. The junction had 10 bases not matched to a gene; V was cut back by 8 bases and J by 19 bases. This CDR3 spans 11 amino acids. Germline V gene data show CDR1 as MNHGY and CDR2 as SAAAGT. DNA of the CDR3: TGTGCCAGCTCCATCCTCAGGGGGCTAACTTTC. Amino acid sequence: CASSILRGLTF.